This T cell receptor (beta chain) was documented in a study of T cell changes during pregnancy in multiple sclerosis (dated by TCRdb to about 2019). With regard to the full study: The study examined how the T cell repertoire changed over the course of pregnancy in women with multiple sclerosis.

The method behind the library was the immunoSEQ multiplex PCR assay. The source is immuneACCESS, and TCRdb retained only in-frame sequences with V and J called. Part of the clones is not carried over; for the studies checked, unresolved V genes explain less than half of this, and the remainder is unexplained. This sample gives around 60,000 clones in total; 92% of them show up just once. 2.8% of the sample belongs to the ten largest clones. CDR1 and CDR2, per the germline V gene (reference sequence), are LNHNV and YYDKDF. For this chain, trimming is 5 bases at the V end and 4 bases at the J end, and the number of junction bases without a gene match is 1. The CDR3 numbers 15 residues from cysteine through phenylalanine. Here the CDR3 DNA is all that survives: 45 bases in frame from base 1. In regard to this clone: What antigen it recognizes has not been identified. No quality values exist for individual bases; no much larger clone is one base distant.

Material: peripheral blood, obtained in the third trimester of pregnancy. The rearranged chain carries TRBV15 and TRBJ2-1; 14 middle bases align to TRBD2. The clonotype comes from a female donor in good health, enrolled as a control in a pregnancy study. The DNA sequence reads TGTGCCACCAGCCGGACTAGCGGGGGGTACAATGAGCAGTTCTTC. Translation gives CATSRTSGGYNEQFF.